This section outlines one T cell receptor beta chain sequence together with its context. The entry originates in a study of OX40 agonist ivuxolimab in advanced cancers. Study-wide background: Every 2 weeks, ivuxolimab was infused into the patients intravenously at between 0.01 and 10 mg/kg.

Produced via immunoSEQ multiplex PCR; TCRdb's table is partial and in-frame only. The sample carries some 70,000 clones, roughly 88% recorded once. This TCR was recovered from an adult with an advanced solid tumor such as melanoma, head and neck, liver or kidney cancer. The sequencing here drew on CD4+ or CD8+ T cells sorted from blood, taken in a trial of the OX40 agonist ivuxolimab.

The CDR3 DNA sequence: TGTGCCAGCAGCGAAAGGGGGGTTGGGAGCCAGGACACTGAAGCTTTCTTT. It specifies CASSERGVGSQDTEAFF. The rearrangement joins TRBV2 to TRBJ1-1; TRBD1 might be the D (6 bases). Germline V lookup: CDR1 SNHLY, CDR2 FYNNEI. V shed 6 bases and J shed 3 bases, with 23 bases lying between them. CDR3 length: 17 amino acids.